This T cell receptor beta chain was sequenced for a study of OX40 agonist ivuxolimab in advanced cancers. Study in general: Prior anti-PD-1, anti-PD-L1 or anti-CTLA-4 therapy was allowed; more than 30% had some.

Samples were taken at baseline and on day 1 of cycles 4 and 7. Profiling relied on immunoSEQ multiplex PCR, and the TCRdb table lists in-frame clones only, not all of them. In the table there are tens of thousands of clones, 80% of which are singletons. Notes on this clone: What it binds is not known.

Findings and limits, study-wide: Both CD4+ and CD8+ T cell populations in blood had undergone clonal expansion by week 6 at 0.1 to 3.0 mg/kg.

The CDR3 spans 13 residues. The germline V gene has CDR1 SGHNT and CDR2 YENEEA. J gave up 6 bases and V 4 bases, and 5 bases lay outside the gene matches. The specimen was CD4+ or CD8+ T cells sorted from blood, collected in a trial of the OX40 agonist ivuxolimab. The chain joins TRBV11-3 to TRBJ1-2; 7 nucleotides align to TRBD1. The sequence was collected from an adult with an advanced solid tumor such as melanoma, head and neck, liver or kidney cancer. The CDR3: CASSWNRGNGYTF. DNA of the CDR3: TGTGCCAGCAGCTGGAACAGGGGTAATGGCTACACCTTC.